The 6 T cell receptor beta chains below all came from one sample that was sequenced in a study of blood T cell repertoires in COVID-19. Some clones are missing from TCRdb's copy, which holds only in-frame ones; the method was immunoSEQ multiplex PCR. Here the sample spans hundreds of thousands of clones, just over 85% being singletons. Sequenced input: PBMCs or T cells enriched from blood (not recorded which). Every receptor here comes from a woman between 50 and 59 years old with acute COVID-19.

This chain links TRBV30 with TRBJ1-1; TRBD1 aligns across 9 bases. The CDR3 is 16 residues long. The germline gives CDR1 GTSNPN, CDR2 SVGIG (reference sequence). V lost 5 bases, J lost 1 base, and 11 bases stayed unmatched. The DNA for the CDR3 is TGTGCCTGGGTGGGTGGACAGGGGCTATGGAACACTGAAGCTTTCTTT. It is translated as CAWVGGQGLWNTEAFF.

This clone was observed a single time. This chain connects TRBV7-3 to TRBJ2-1; 12 bases are shared with TRBD2. The CDR3 length is 15 residues. V was clipped by 5 bases and J by 7 bases; unmatched bases: 6. Per the germline V gene, CDR1 is SGHTA and CDR2 is FQGTGA. Here the CDR3 DNA reads TGTGCCAGCAGCCAACGACTAGCGGGAGTAAATGAGCAGTTCTTC. This encodes CASSQRLAGVNEQFF. The entire variable domain, with the rest obtained from reference TRBV7-3 and TRBJ2-1, is as follows: GAGVSQTPSNKVTEKGKYVELRCDPISGHTALYWYRQSLGQGPEFLIYFQGTGAADDSGLPNDRFFAVRPEGSVSTLKIQRTERGDSAVYLCASSQRLAGVNEQFFGPGTRLTVL.

This clone has a handful of counts. V gene TRBV6-2 or TRBV6-3 combines with J gene TRBJ1-6, with 7 bases that match TRBD1. The CDR3 is 15 residues long. With V trimmed by 0 bases and J by 4 bases, 0 bases remained unmatched. The germline gives CDR1 MNHEY, CDR2 SVGEGT. The CDR3 loop reads CASSYSGQYNSPLHF. The DNA for the CDR3 is TGTGCCAGCAGTTACTCGGGACAGTATAATTCACCCCTCCACTTT.

The chain couples TRBV27 to TRBJ1-2; no clear D. Trimming stripped 1 base from V and 5 bases from J, with 11 bases between. The germline V gene has CDR1 MNHEY and CDR2 SMNVEV (reference sequence). The CDR3 has 14 residues. The CDR3 region has the DNA TGTGCCAGCAGTTTATATCGGGAGAATTATGGCTACACCTTC. Translation gives CASSLYRENYGYTF.

This chain connects TRBV6-5 to TRBJ1-5; D is ambiguous. The V and J ends lost 2 bases and 3 bases respectively, with 11 bases between them. This CDR3 spans 15 amino acids. Germline-derived CDR1 and CDR2 are MNHEY and SVGAGI. In DNA form, the CDR3 reads TGTGCCAGCAGTTACCTGAATGGGCCCAATCAGCCCCAGCATTTT. Its protein product is CASSYLNGPNQPQHF.

This chain uses TRBV11-2 with TRBJ2-3; D is unclear. The length of the CDR3 is 16 residues. V shed 1 base and J shed 2 bases, with 13 bases lying between them. Germline assignment: CDR1 SGHAT and CDR2 FQNNGV. CDR3 residues: CASSLADTGYTDTQYF. CDR3 DNA sequence: TGTGCCAGCAGCTTAGCTGATACTGGTTACACAGATACGCAGTATTTT.